The rows below give T cell receptor beta chains drawn from one sample of a study of a mutant IDH1 vaccine in newly diagnosed glioma. TCRdb's table, derived via immunoSEQ multiplex PCR, lists solely in-frame clones and lacks some. The table lists tens of thousands of clones, roughly 80% of them singletons. These TCRs are of unknown antigen specificity. This material consisted of PBMCs, taken from a glioma patient whose treatment included an IDH1 peptide vaccine. The receptors were sampled from a man younger than 30 with glioma. Some clones in this sample may be carry-over from other donors' samples. Both conserved end residues are part of each CDR3.

j_call | v_call | cdr3_aa
TRBJ1-6 | TRBV6-5 | CASQISSYNSPLHF
TRBJ1-1 | TRBV30 | CAWSWVGEAFF
TRBJ1-2 | TRBV4-2 | CASSQPGGTYGYTF
TRBJ2-3 | TRBV2 | CAASPSDTQYF
TRBJ1-4 | TRBV6-5 | CASSPLKGYNEKLFF
TRBJ1-2 | TRBV6-5 | CASSYAPPGNYGYTF
TRBJ1-2 | TRBV7-2 | CASSLEGAAIYGYTF
TRBJ1-6 | TRBV30 | CACNAVRGRNSPLHF
TRBJ1-1 | TRBV30 | CAWRDTRARTEEAFF
TRBJ2-7 | TRBV4-3 | CASSHFLRGSNEQYF
TRBJ2-7 | TRBV18 | CASSPRFLYEQYF
TRBJ2-7 | TRBV6-5 | CASSYSIGFGSYEQYF
TRBJ2-7 | TRBV4-3 | CASSQDRNPYEQYF
TRBJ1-1 | TRBV18 | CASSQDRGRTEAFF
TRBJ2-7 | TRBV30 | CAWSVRQVISYEQYF
TRBJ1-2 | TRBV7-2 | CASHQGSGYTF
TRBJ1-1 | TRBV7-6 | CASSLGERTEAFF
TRBJ1-1 | TRBV28 | CASSPLGPRVNTEAFF
TRBJ2-5 | TRBV7-9 | CASSLPGARTETQYF
TRBJ1-2 | TRBV6-5 | CASSPPLGVEGYTF
TRBJ1-2 | TRBV20-1 | CSARALNGYTF
TRBJ1-1 | TRBV27 | CASSPKVGKEAFF
TRBJ1-1 | TRBV7-2 | CASSHTRDRAFF
TRBJ1-2 | TRBV7-6 | CASSLAGGAGYTF
TRBJ1-1 | TRBV7-8 | CASSDYRLTEAFF
TRBJ2-3 | TRBV7-3 | CASSPWGSGRSSTDTQYF
TRBJ1-1 | TRBV29-1 | CSVSRLAANTEAFF
TRBJ1-2 | TRBV10-3 | CAISESTTGTYGYTF
TRBJ1-1 | TRBV30 | CAWSMQGSTEAFF
TRBJ2-3 | TRBV7-8 | CASSFRLAGGQSTQYF
TRBJ1-6 | TRBV4-3 | CASSQGDLLHF
TRBJ1-1 | TRBV5-4 | CASSPPGTLNTEAFF
TRBJ2-2 | TRBV6-4 | CASSETSGGANTGELFF
TRBJ1-1 | TRBV5-6 | CASSLTGRHDGAFF
TRBJ2-7 | TRBV7-9 | CASSLDSQSYEQYF
TRBJ1-5 | TRBV15 | CATSHRGGQPQHF
TRBJ1-3 | TRBV6-5 | CASSRAHSGNTIYF
TRBJ1-1 | TRBV6-5 | CASSYSVGGTEAFF
TRBJ2-7 | TRBV4-2 | CASSQESRTRAYEQYF
TRBJ1-1 | TRBV16 | CASSRDAIKAEAFF
TRBJ1-2 | TRBV30 | CACQAGGNYGYTF
TRBJ1-2 | TRBV6-1 | CASSESFRDSGYTF
TRBJ1-5 | TRBV4-3 | CASSQEVAPQGAQHF
TRBJ2-7 | TRBV7-9 | CASSLEPGDSFSYEQYF
TRBJ1-2 | TRBV18 | CASSPASTNYGYTF
TRBJ1-2 | TRBV30 | CAWSVLNGAYGYTF
TRBJ2-2 | TRBV4-3 | CASSLGQVYTGELFF